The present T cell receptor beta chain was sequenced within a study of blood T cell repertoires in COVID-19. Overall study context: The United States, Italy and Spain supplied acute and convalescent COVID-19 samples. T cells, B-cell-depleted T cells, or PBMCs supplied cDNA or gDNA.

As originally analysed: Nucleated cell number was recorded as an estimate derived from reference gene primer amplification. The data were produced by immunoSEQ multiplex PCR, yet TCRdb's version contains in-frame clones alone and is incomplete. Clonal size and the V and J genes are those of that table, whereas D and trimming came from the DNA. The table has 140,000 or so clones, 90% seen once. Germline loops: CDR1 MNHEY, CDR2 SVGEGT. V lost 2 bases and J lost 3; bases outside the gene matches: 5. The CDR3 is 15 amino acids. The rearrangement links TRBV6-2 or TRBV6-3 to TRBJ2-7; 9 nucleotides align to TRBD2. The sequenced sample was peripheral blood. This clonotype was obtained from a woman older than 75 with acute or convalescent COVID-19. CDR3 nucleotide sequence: TGTGCCAGCAGTTACCAGCCTAGCGGGGACTACGAGCAGTACTTC. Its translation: CASSYQPSGDYEQYF.